This T cell receptor beta chain came from a study of blood T cell repertoires in COVID-19. About the research overall: The United States, Italy and Spain supplied acute and convalescent COVID-19 samples. Sources were T cells, B-cell-depleted T cells, or PBMCs; the material itself was cDNA or gDNA.

CDR3 length: 18 amino acids. With 4 bases clipped from V and 1 base from J, the junction kept 12 bases outside the gene matches. Germline CDR1 is MNHEY and CDR2 is SMNVEV (reference sequence). Per the study methods: Using reference gene primer amplification, nucleated cell counts were estimated. Produced via immunoSEQ multiplex PCR; TCRdb's table is partial and in-frame only. V and J calls and clone size are given by that table; D and trimming were obtained from the DNA. The table lists 450,000 to 500,000 clones, over 75% of them singletons, with approximately 3.4% in the top ten. The chain couples TRBV27 to TRBJ2-3, with 9 bases that match TRBD2. The source material was peripheral blood. This TCR was sampled from a human donor in a cohort sampled during active COVID-19. The CDR3 protein is CASSSLTRGRGGTDTQYF. In DNA form, the CDR3 reads TGTGCCAGCAGTTCCCTCACTCGCGGGAGGGGTGGCACAGATACGCAGTATTTT.